Included here is one T cell receptor beta chain sequence, with context. Those enrolled in Seattle joined during active infection and were followed longitudinally afterward. This sample is drawn from a study of blood T cell repertoires in COVID-19. Across the study: The analysed material was cDNA or gDNA that came from T cells, B-cell-depleted T cells, or PBMCs.

CDR1 is MNHEY, CDR2 SVGAGI, per germline. The CDR3 totals 14 residues. V was clipped by 4 bases and J by 5 bases, with 14 bases between them. In the original analysis: Estimation of nucleated cell counts relied on the amplification of reference gene primers. Sequencing was performed with immunoSEQ multiplex PCR; in TCRdb, only in-frame clones are kept and a portion is missing. D and trimming come from the DNA, and the V and J calls and clone size come from that table. Here the sample spans 200,000 to 250,000 clones, around four fifths being singletons. This TCR derives from an elderly woman with COVID-19, enrolled during active disease. The rearrangement joins TRBV6-5 to TRBJ1-2; possible D gene TRBD1, 6 bases. The specimen was peripheral blood. The DNA of the CDR3 is TGTGCCAGCAGTTCAATGACAGGAGCTTATGGCTACACCTTC. Translating it yields CASSSMTGAYGYTF.